The T cell receptor (beta chain) under discussion was sequenced for a study of OX40 agonist ivuxolimab in advanced cancers. About the study: Patients were treated with intravenous ivuxolimab, dosed at 0.01 to 10 mg/kg and infused every 2 weeks. Findings of the study overall: Some of the lowest clonal expansion was seen in partial responders at 0.1-3.0 mg/kg. Both blood CD4+ and CD8+ T cells showed clonal growth by week 6 at 0.1 to 3.0 mg/kg. Expanded clones tended on average to be more numerous among CD8+ T cells than CD4+.

This clone was observed a handful of times. Its target is unknown. TCRdb's table, derived via immunoSEQ multiplex PCR, lists solely in-frame clones and lacks some. Seen here are over 70,000 clones, 85% to 90% observed once, and the top ten hold 0.4% to 0.65%. CDR3 size: 13 residues. Trimming took 4 bases from V and 3 from J, leaving 7 bases between them. Germline V gives CDR1 GTSNPN, CDR2 SVGIG (reference sequence). V is TRBV30 and J is TRBJ2-6, with D perhaps matching TRBD1 (5 bases). The clonotype originates from an adult with an advanced solid tumor such as melanoma, head and neck, liver or kidney cancer. The material was CD4+ or CD8+ T cells sorted from blood, obtained in a trial of the OX40 agonist ivuxolimab. Written as DNA, the CDR3 is TGTGCCTGGACAGGGTTTGGGGCCAACGTCCTGACTTTC. This codes for CAWTGFGANVLTF. The complete variable domain, with remaining parts taken from reference TRBV30 and TRBJ2-6, reads SQTIHQWPATLVQPVGSPLSLECTVEGTSNPNLYWYRQAAGRGLQLLFYSVGIGQISSEVPQNLSASRPQDRQFILSSKKLLLSDSGFYLCAWTGFGANVLTFGAGSRLTVL.